Listed below are T cell receptor beta chains from one sample, sequenced in a study of CD8 T cells in Susac syndrome. One entry per CDR3 protein, called by TCRdb with MiXCR from the immunoSEQ multiplex PCR reads. In the table there are about 140,000 distinct CDR3 sequences, 90% to 95% of which are singletons. Sequencing was performed on CD4+ T cells from PBMCs. These receptors originate from a human donor with multiple sclerosis. Both conserved end residues are part of each CDR3. A D gene is named only where the DNA matches it firmly. Clone size is shown for a subset of rows, as once, few, many or a class of expanded clone.

D: NA; V: TRBV3-1; J: TRBJ2-7; size: NA; CDR3: CASSQGTAQKQYF; DNA: TGTGCCAGCAGCCAAGGAACGGCGCAGAAGCAGTACTTC
D: TRBD1; V: TRBV2; J: TRBJ2-3; size: once; CDR3: CASSVGQGTDTQYF; DNA: TGTGCCAGCAGTGTTGGACAGGGCACAGATACGCAGTATTTT
D: NA; V: TRBV5-1; J: TRBJ2-3; size: NA; CDR3: CASSLAGSPSTDTQYF; DNA: TGCGCCAGCAGCTTGGCAGGCAGCCCTTCCACAGATACGCAGTATTTT
D: TRBD1; V: TRBV6-1; J: TRBJ2-7; size: few; CDR3: CASSSPGQGIYEQYF; DNA: TGTGCCAGCAGCTCCCCGGGACAGGGTATCTACGAGCAGTACTTC
D: TRBD1; V: TRBV30; J: TRBJ2-4; size: once; CDR3: CAWSQSTGPKNIQYF; DNA: TGTGCCTGGAGCCAATCGACAGGGCCCAAAAACATTCAGTACTTC
D: NA; V: TRBV6-5; J: TRBJ1-2; size: NA; CDR3: CASSYFGDYGYTF; DNA: TGTGCCAGCAGTTATTTCGGGGACTATGGCTACACCTTC
D: TRBD2; V: TRBV6-6; J: TRBJ2-7; size: NA; CDR3: CASGKAGEAYEQYF; DNA: TGTGCCAGCGGAAAAGCGGGAGAGGCCTACGAGCAGTACTTC
D: TRBD2; V: TRBV4-1; J: TRBJ2-1; size: NA; CDR3: CASSQDWTSGRVYEQFF; DNA: TGCGCCAGCAGCCAAGATTGGACTAGCGGGAGAGTCTATGAGCAGTTCTTC
D: TRBD1; V: TRBV20-1; J: TRBJ1-2; size: NA; CDR3: CSASIGTGTYGYTF; DNA: TGCAGTGCTAGTATTGGGACAGGGACCTATGGCTACACCTTC
D: TRBD2; V: TRBV20-1; J: TRBJ2-7; size: NA; CDR3: CSARDASGGTSYEQYF; DNA: TGCAGTGCTAGAGATGCCAGCGGGGGGACCTCCTACGAGCAGTACTTC
D: NA; V: TRBV6-1; J: TRBJ2-7; size: NA; CDR3: CASKTAELGYEQYF; DNA: TGTGCCAGCAAGACCGCGGAGCTTGGGTACGAGCAGTACTTC
D: NA; V: TRBV30; J: TRBJ1-5; size: NA; CDR3: CAWSSGFNSNQPQLF; DNA: TGTGCCTGGAGTTCCGGGTTTAATAGCAATCAGCCCCAGCTTTTT
D: NA; V: TRBV5-4; J: TRBJ1-2; size: once; CDR3: CASSFGQNNYGYTF; DNA: TGTGCCAGCAGCTTCGGACAGAACAACTATGGCTACACCTTC
D: TRBD2; V: TRBV7-2; J: TRBJ2-7; size: NA; CDR3: CASSLGGTSGRAYEQYF; DNA: TGTGCCAGCAGCTTAGGCGGGACTAGCGGGAGGGCCTACGAGCAGTACTTC
D: NA; V: TRBV18; J: TRBJ1-5; size: NA; CDR3: CASSSYGSNQPQHF; DNA: TGTGCCAGCTCTTCATATGGGAGCAATCAGCCCCAGCATTTT
D: NA; V: TRBV29-1; J: TRBJ2-4; size: NA; CDR3: CSVTGKLAKNIQYF; DNA: TGCAGCGTGACGGGAAAATTGGCCAAAAACATTCAGTACTTC
D: NA; V: TRBV9; J: TRBJ2-7; size: NA; CDR3: CASSVGYVDEQYF; DNA: TGTGCCAGCAGCGTAGGGTACGTCGACGAGCAGTACTTC
D: NA; V: TRBV5-1; J: TRBJ2-5; size: NA; CDR3: CASSNSGTYQETQYF; DNA: TGCGCCAGCAGCAACTCCGGGACGTACCAAGAGACCCAGTACTTC
D: NA; V: TRBV14; J: TRBJ1-1; size: once; CDR3: CASSQQGYTEAFF; DNA: TGTGCCAGCAGCCAACAGGGGTACACTGAAGCTTTCTTT
D: NA; V: TRBV9; J: TRBJ2-7; size: NA; CDR3: CASSVSGDYEQYF; DNA: TGTGCCAGCAGCGTCTCGGGGGACTACGAGCAGTACTTC
D: NA; V: TRBV28; J: TRBJ2-7; size: NA; CDR3: CASSPGSEQYF; DNA: TGTGCCAGCAGCCCCGGGAGCGAGCAGTACTTC
D: TRBD1; V: TRBV20-1; J: TRBJ1-5; size: NA; CDR3: CSASYRGFNQPQHF; DNA: TGCAGTGCTAGTTACAGGGGATTCAATCAGCCCCAGCATTTT
D: NA; V: TRBV5-1; J: TRBJ1-1; size: NA; CDR3: CASSWGLRGENTEAFF; DNA: TGCGCCAGCAGCTGGGGACTCAGGGGAGAAAACACTGAAGCTTTCTTT
D: TRBD1; V: TRBV29-1; J: TRBJ1-2; size: NA; CDR3: CSVDRRTGGSYGYTF; DNA: TGCAGCGTTGATCGTCGGACAGGGGGCTCCTATGGCTACACCTTC
D: NA; V: TRBV28; J: TRBJ1-2; size: NA; CDR3: CASSVGTYGYTF; DNA: TGTGCCAGCAGTGTCGGGACCTACGGCTACACCTTC
D: NA; V: TRBV12-3/TRBV12-4; J: TRBJ2-1; size: once; CDR3: CASSFVSGRNEQFF; DNA: TGTGCCAGCAGTTTTGTTTCGGGGAGGAATGAGCAGTTCTTC
D: NA; V: TRBV11-1; J: TRBJ2-1; size: NA; CDR3: CASTRGPNEQFF; DNA: TGTGCCAGCACACGGGGCCCCAATGAGCAGTTCTTC
D: NA; V: TRBV2; J: TRBJ2-1; size: NA; CDR3: CASKDTQQVYNEQFF; DNA: TGTGCCAGCAAGGACACCCAACAAGTGTACAATGAGCAGTTCTTC
D: TRBD2; V: TRBV20-1; J: TRBJ2-1; size: NA; CDR3: CSADKLREGLDEQFF; DNA: TGCAGTGCAGACAAGTTGCGGGAGGGCCTGGATGAGCAGTTCTTC
D: NA; V: TRBV5-1; J: TRBJ2-1; size: once; CDR3: CASSQAGAQYNEQFF; DNA: TGCGCCAGCAGTCAGGCCGGGGCCCAGTACAATGAGCAGTTCTTC
D: NA; V: TRBV27; J: TRBJ1-5; size: NA; CDR3: CASRVTGISNQPQHF; DNA: TGTGCCAGCAGGGTCACAGGGATTAGCAATCAGCCCCAGCATTTT
D: NA; V: TRBV19; J: TRBJ1-2; size: NA; CDR3: CASSSGSRGYTF; DNA: TGTGCCAGTAGTAGCGGATCGCGAGGCTACACCTTC
D: TRBD1; V: TRBV20-1; J: TRBJ2-7; size: NA; CDR3: CSARSRAATGVPAQYF; DNA: TGCAGTGCTAGGTCCCGCGCTGCGACAGGGGTGCCAGCGCAGTACTTC
D: NA; V: TRBV19; J: TRBJ2-3; size: NA; CDR3: CASVRTATFTDTQYF; DNA: TGTGCCAGCGTAAGGACAGCCACTTTCACAGATACGCAGTATTTT
D: NA; V: TRBV30; J: TRBJ1-2; size: NA; CDR3: CAWTRGEGNYGYTF; DNA: TGTGCCTGGACCCGGGGGGAGGGGAACTATGGCTACACCTTC
D: NA; V: TRBV3-1; J: TRBJ1-6; size: NA; CDR3: CASSQDLGSPLHF; DNA: TGTGCCAGCAGCCAAGATCTGGGCTCACCCCTCCACTTT
D: TRBD2; V: TRBV29-1; J: TRBJ2-3; size: NA; CDR3: CSVEGAGGITDTQYF; DNA: TGCAGCGTTGAAGGAGCGGGGGGGATCACAGATACGCAGTATTTT
D: TRBD2; V: TRBV24-1; J: TRBJ2-5; size: NA; CDR3: CATSDRLAGAQTQYF; DNA: TGTGCCACCAGTGACCGACTAGCTGGAGCCCAGACCCAGTACTTC
D: NA; V: TRBV9; J: TRBJ1-1; size: NA; CDR3: CASSVDYMDTEAFF; DNA: TGTGCCAGCAGCGTAGATTATATGGACACTGAAGCTTTCTTT
D: NA; V: TRBV4-1; J: TRBJ1-2; size: NA; CDR3: CASSQPPGTGVYGYTF; DNA: TGCGCCAGCAGCCAGCCCCCCGGGACCGGGGTCTATGGCTACACCTTC
D: NA; V: TRBV19; J: TRBJ2-2; size: NA; CDR3: CASTQGTGTGELFF; DNA: TGTGCCAGCACTCAGGGGACTGGCACCGGGGAGCTGTTTTTT
D: NA; V: TRBV3-1; J: TRBJ2-1; size: NA; CDR3: CASSQSLYNEQFF; DNA: TGTGCCAGCAGCCAAAGCCTATACAATGAGCAGTTCTTC
D: NA; V: TRBV29-1; J: TRBJ2-7; size: NA; CDR3: CSVEETNYEQYF; DNA: TGCAGCGTTGAAGAGACCAACTACGAGCAGTACTTC
D: NA; V: TRBV20-1; J: TRBJ2-7; size: NA; CDR3: CSASKGPNSYEQYF; DNA: TGCAGTGCTAGTAAGGGGCCGAACTCCTACGAGCAGTACTTC
D: NA; V: TRBV6-5; J: TRBJ1-1; size: NA; CDR3: CASSYAGAGTEAFF; DNA: TGTGCCAGCAGTTACGCAGGGGCAGGGACTGAAGCTTTCTTT
D: NA; V: TRBV4-1; J: TRBJ1-1; size: NA; CDR3: CASSQQGTEAFF; DNA: TGCGCCAGCAGCCAGCAGGGAACTGAAGCTTTCTTT